The 8 T cell receptor beta chains in this list originate from one sample, sequenced in a study of monozygotic twins with inflammatory bowel disease. From its re-call of the 5' RACE reads, TCRdb lists each CDR3 protein once, without DNA. The sample table includes about 160,000 distinct CDR3 sequences. The specimen was blood. The receptors derive from a human donor with ulcerative colitis or Crohn's disease, or a healthy co-twin of an affected twin (not recorded which).

The chain employs TRBV20-1 and TRBJ2-7; TCRdb gives TRBD2 as the D gene, but with no DNA this cannot be confirmed. The CDR3 is 17 residues long. Germline CDR1 is DFQATT and CDR2 is SNEGSKA (reference sequence). CDR3 region: CSAMGLAQETGSYEQYF.

This chain connects TRBV7-2 to TRBJ1-5. Germline V gene lookup returns CDR1 SGHTA and CDR2 FQGNSA. This CDR3 has 15 residues. CDR3 residues: CASSLEVESNQPQHF.

CDR3 sequence reads: CASSGMGQGNSPLHF. V is TRBV9 and J is TRBJ1-6; the TCRdb D gene call, TRBD1, has no DNA to confirm it. The V gene's germline CDR1 is SGDLS and CDR2 YYNGEE. CDR3 length: 15 amino acids.

This rearrangement joins TRBV10-3 to TRBJ2-1. The CDR3 is made up of 15 amino acids. Germline CDR1 is ENHRY and CDR2 is SYGVKD. The CDR3 here is CAISESVTTYNEQFF.

J is TRBJ1-1 and V is TRBV7-3; as DNA is missing, the TRBD1 call by TCRdb cannot be tested. CDR3 length: 15 amino acids. Germline lookup yields CDR1 SGHTA and CDR2 FQGTGA. This CDR3 reads CASSLRGGGNTEAFF. Full variable domain (outside the CDR3, taken from reference TRBV7-3 and TRBJ1-1): GAGVSQTPSNKVTEKGKYVELRCDPISGHTALYWYRQSLGQGPEFLIYFQGTGAADDSGLPNDRFFAVRPEGSVSTLKIQRTERGDSAVYLCASSLRGGGNTEAFFGQGTRLTVV.

The chain carries TRBV7-8 and TRBJ2-5. This CDR3 is 13 amino acids long. Looked up from germline, CDR1 is SGHVS and CDR2 is FQNEAQ. CDR3 region: CASRPGDQETQYF.

This rearrangement joins TRBV5-8 to TRBJ1-2; TCRdb outputs TRBD1, but without DNA this stays unchecked. Germline CDR1 is SGHTS and CDR2 is YDEGEE. This CDR3 has 13 residues. CDR3 protein: CASSEGRNYGYTF.

The chain is built from TRBV5-5 and TRBJ2-1; TCRdb designates TRBD1, a call that cannot be tested without DNA. This CDR3 region has 13 residues. CDR1 is SGHKS and CDR2 is YYEKEE in the germline V gene (reference sequence). This CDR3 reads CASSLPTGNEQFF.